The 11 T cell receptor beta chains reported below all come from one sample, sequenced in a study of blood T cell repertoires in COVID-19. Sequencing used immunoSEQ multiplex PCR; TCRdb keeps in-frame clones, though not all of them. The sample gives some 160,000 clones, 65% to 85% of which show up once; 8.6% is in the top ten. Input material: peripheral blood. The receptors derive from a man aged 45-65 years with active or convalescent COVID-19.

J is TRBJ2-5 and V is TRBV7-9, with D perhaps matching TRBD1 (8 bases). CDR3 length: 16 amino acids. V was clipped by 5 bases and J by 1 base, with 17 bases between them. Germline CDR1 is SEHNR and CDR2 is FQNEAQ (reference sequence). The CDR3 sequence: CASSPRTGRGQETQYF. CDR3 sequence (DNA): TGTGCCAGCAGCCCCCGGACAGGGAGGGGCCAAGAGACCCAGTACTTC.

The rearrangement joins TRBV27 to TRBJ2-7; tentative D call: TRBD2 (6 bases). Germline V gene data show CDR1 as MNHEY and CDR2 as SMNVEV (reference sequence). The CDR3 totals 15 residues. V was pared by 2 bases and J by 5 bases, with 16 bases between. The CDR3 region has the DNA TGTGCCAGCAGTTTAAAAATACCCCGCGGGGACGAGCAGTACTTC. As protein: CASSLKIPRGDEQYF.

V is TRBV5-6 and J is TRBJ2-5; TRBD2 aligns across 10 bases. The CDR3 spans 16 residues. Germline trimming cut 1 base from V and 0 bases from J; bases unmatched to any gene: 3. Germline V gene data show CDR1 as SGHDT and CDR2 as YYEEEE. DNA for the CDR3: TGTGCCAGCAGCTTGACGACTAGCGGGTACCAAGAGACCCAGTACTTC. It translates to CASSLTTSGYQETQYF.

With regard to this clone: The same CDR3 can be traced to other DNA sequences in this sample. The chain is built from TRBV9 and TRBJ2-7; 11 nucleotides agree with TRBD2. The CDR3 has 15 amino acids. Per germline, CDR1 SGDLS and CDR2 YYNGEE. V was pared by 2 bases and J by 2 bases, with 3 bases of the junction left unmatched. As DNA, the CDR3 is TGTGCCAGCAGCGTCGGACTAGCGGGTACCTACGAGCAGTACTTC. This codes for CASSVGLAGTYEQYF. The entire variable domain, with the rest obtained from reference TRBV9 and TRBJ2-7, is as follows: DSGVTQTPKHLITATGQRVTLRCSPRSGDLSVYWYQQSLDQGLQFLIQYYNGEERAKGNILERFSAQQFPDLHSELNLSSLELGDSALYFCASSVGLAGTYEQYFGPGTRLTVT.

The CDR3 region is CSVEWTGPYNEQFF. DNA of the CDR3: TGCAGCGTTGAGTGGACAGGGCCTTACAATGAGCAGTTCTTC. V usage is TRBV29-1 and J usage is TRBJ2-1, with 8 bases that match TRBD1. From germline, CDR1 is SQVTM and CDR2 ANQGSEA. This CDR3 is 14 amino acids long. V dropped 3 bases and J dropped 4; count of bases not matched to a gene: 5.

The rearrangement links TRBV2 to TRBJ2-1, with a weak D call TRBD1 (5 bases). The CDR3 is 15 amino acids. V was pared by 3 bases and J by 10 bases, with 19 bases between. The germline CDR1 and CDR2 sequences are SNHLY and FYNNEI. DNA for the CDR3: TGTGCCAGCAGTGAGGGCAGGGCGGATCCATACGAGCAGTTCTTC. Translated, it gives CASSEGRADPYEQFF. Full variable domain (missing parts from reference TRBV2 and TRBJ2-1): EPEVTQTPSHQVTQMGQEVILRCVPISNHLYFYWYRQILGQKVEFLVSFYNNEISEKSEIFDDQFSVERPDGSNFTLKIRSTKLEDSAMYFCASSEGRADPYEQFFGPGTRLTVL.

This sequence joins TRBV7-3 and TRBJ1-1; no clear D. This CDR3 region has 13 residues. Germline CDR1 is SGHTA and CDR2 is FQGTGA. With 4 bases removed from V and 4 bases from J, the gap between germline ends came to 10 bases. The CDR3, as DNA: TGTGCCAGCAGCTCCCGGGGAGGCACTGAAGCTTTCTTT. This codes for CASSSRGGTEAFF.

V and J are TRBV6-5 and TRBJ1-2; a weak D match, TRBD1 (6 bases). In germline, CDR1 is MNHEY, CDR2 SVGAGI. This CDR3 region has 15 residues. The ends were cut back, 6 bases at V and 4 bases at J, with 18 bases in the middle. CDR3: CASSPSTGIGYGYTF. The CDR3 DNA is TGTGCCAGCAGCCCATCCACAGGGATAGGCTATGGCTACACCTTC.

In DNA form, the CDR3 reads TGTGCCAGCAGCGGGACAGGGGGCGCGGACGAGCAGTACTTC. Translated: CASSGTGGADEQYF. V is TRBV7-3 and J is TRBJ2-7; 12 bases are a match to TRBD1. The CDR3 consists of 14 residues. Germline V gene sequence: CDR1 SGHTA, CDR2 FQGTGA. Unmatched junction bases numbered 4, after V lost 5 bases and J lost 5 bases.

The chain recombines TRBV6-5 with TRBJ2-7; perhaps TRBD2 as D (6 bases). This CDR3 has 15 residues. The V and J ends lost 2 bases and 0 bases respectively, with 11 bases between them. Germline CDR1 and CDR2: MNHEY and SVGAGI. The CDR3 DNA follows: TGTGCCAGCAGTTACACCCTAGCGTCCTCCTACGAGCAGTACTTC. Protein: CASSYTLASSYEQYF.

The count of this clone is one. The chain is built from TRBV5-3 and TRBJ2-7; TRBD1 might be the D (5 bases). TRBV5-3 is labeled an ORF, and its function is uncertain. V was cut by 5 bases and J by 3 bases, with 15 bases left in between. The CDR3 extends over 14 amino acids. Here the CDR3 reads CARRAGRAFYEQYF. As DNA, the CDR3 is TGTGCCAGAAGGGCAGGGCGAGCGTTCTACGAGCAGTACTTC.